The 18 T cell receptor beta chains given below trace back to one sample, sequenced in a study of shared clonotypes between healthy human individuals (TCRdb year 2020). The library came from the immunoSEQ multiplex PCR assay. As stored in TCRdb, this immuneACCESS dataset retains in-frame rearrangements with V and J assigned. A fraction of the clones does not appear; measured against another copy, unresolved V genes explain less than half of the discrepancy, and the remainder lacks a known reason. The sample has over 100,000 clones on record, over 65% of them singletons. The leading ten clones occupy roughly a quarter of the sample. Source material: memory CD8+ T cells sorted from blood. The cell subset or site label on this specimen signifies: CD45RO+ cells pooled with CCR7-negative TemRA cells. The source is a woman younger than 45 in good health.

The chain has TRBV14 and TRBJ2-5; TRBD2 matches 7 bases. Germline V gene lookup returns CDR1 SGHDN and CDR2 FVKESK. CDR3 length: 13 residues. The ends lost 5 bases at V and 5 bases at J; junction bases unmatched: 5. This CDR3 is CASSLAGAETQYF. For the CDR3, the DNA is TGTGCCAGCAGCTTGGCGGGAGCGGAGACCCAGTACTTC.

The V gene is TRBV6-6, the J gene TRBJ2-1; possibly TRBD2 for D (5 bases). The germline CDR1 and CDR2 sequences are MNHNY and SVGAGI (reference sequence). The germline V and J ends were trimmed by 6 bases and 8 bases, with 11 bases remaining between them. The CDR3 totals 12 residues. As DNA, the CDR3 is TGTGCCAGCAGCCCGGAGGTGCATGAGCAGTTCTTC. Its translation is CASSPEVHEQFF.

In its sample, this clone was seen once. This chain links TRBV11-3 with TRBJ1-6, with D possibly TRBD1 on 6 matching bases. The CDR3 is 15 residues long. Looked up from germline, CDR1 is SGHNT and CDR2 is YENEEA. The ends were cut back, 5 bases at V and 10 bases at J, with 18 bases in the middle. CDR3 coding DNA: TGTGCCAGCAGCACTAACAGGGTCCTGCGATCACCCCTCCACTTT. The encoded protein is CASSTNRVLRSPLHF.

CDR3 coding DNA: TGTGCCAGCAGTTTACTTCCAGAGGGAGAAGTGTGCGATACGCAGTATTTT. Translation: CASSLLPEGEVCDTQYF. The chain uses TRBV28 and TRBJ2-3; D is perhaps TRBD2 (5 bases). The CDR3 has 17 residues. Germline CDR1 is MDHEN and CDR2 is SYDVKM. Trimming pared 2 bases from V and 6 bases from J, leaving 21 bases between.

This clone was counted between two and nine times. This chain links TRBV7-9 with TRBJ2-5, with D perhaps matching TRBD2 (6 bases). The CDR3 contains 14 residues. Germline V gene sequence: CDR1 SEHNR, CDR2 FQNEAQ (reference sequence). V was cut by 5 bases and J by 5 bases, with 15 bases left in between. The CDR3: CASSQGLPRETQYF. The DNA of the CDR3 is TGTGCCAGCAGCCAGGGACTGCCGCGGGAGACCCAGTACTTC.

The V and J genes are TRBV7-6 and TRBJ2-2; TRBD2 aligns across 13 bases. CDR1 and CDR2 (germline): SGHVS, FNYEAQ. The CDR3 totals 19 residues. V trimming: 3 bases; J trimming: 1 base; junction bases outside the gene matches: 8. CDR3: CASSFRLAGGVWNTGELFF. The DNA of the CDR3 is TGTGCCAGCAGCTTTAGACTAGCGGGAGGTGTGTGGAACACCGGGGAGCTGTTTTTT.

There are many counts of this clone. The chain employs TRBV27 and TRBJ1-1, with TRBD1 matching 9 bases. CDR1 is MNHEY and CDR2 is SMNVEV in the germline V gene (reference sequence). V gave up 5 bases and J gave up 5 bases; unmatched junction bases: 3. This CDR3 has 13 residues. This CDR3 is CASSPGTGTEAFF. The CDR3 nucleotides are TGTGCCAGCAGTCCCGGGACAGGGACTGAAGCTTTCTTT.

V usage is TRBV27 and J usage is TRBJ2-7, with 7 bases matching TRBD1. The germline V gene has CDR1 MNHEY and CDR2 SMNVEV (reference sequence). The ends lost 2 bases at V and 9 bases at J; junction bases unmatched: 16. This CDR3 contains 16 residues. CDR3 in amino acids: CASSLLGTDDPLGQYF. CDR3 DNA sequence: TGTGCCAGCAGTTTACTAGGGACAGACGATCCCCTTGGGCAGTACTTC.

This clone is a singleton in its sample. This chain connects TRBV11-2 to TRBJ2-6; D uncertain. V lost 5 bases to trimming and J lost 4 bases, with 24 bases between them. CDR1 is SGHAT, CDR2 FQNNGV, per germline. The CDR3 runs 19 residues. The CDR3 here is CASSQMYSSRSSGANVLTF. The CDR3, as DNA: TGTGCCAGCAGCCAGATGTACAGTTCCCGATCTTCAGGGGCCAACGTCCTGACTTTC.

The genes are TRBV4-2 and TRBJ2-1; 12 positions agree with TRBD2. The CDR3 is made up of 16 amino acids. J lost 16 bases, V lost 4 bases, and 17 bases had no gene match. Per germline, CDR1 LGHNA and CDR2 YNFKEQ. As DNA, the CDR3 is TGTGCCAGCAGCCCCCAGACTAGCGGGAGAGTTCTCAAGGTCTTCTTC. This sequence encodes CASSPQTSGRVLKVFF.

This rearrangement joins TRBV25-1 to TRBJ2-7, with TRBD2 identical over 7 bases. The CDR3 spans 18 residues. The germline CDR1 and CDR2 sequences are MGHDK and SYGVNS. With 0 bases clipped from V and 0 bases from J, the junction kept 11 bases outside the gene matches. The CDR3: CASSEYFSPSGSSYEQYF. In DNA, the CDR3 is TGTGCCAGCAGTGAATATTTCAGCCCTAGCGGAAGCTCCTACGAGCAGTACTTC.

J is TRBJ1-4 and V is TRBV6-1; 7 positions match TRBD1. This CDR3 contains 18 residues. J was trimmed by 0 bases and V by 3 bases; bases with no gene match: 10. The germline V gene encodes CDR1 MNHNS and CDR2 SASEGT. DNA of the CDR3: TGTGCCAGCAGTGAGACGACAGGGCGAGTTGCAACTAATGAAAAACTGTTTTTT. Residues: CASSETTGRVATNEKLFF.

CDR3: CASSERGRGTLETQYF. The CDR3 nucleotides are TGCGCCAGCAGCGAGAGGGGTAGAGGAACCCTAGAGACCCAGTACTTC. The chain uses TRBV5-1 and TRBJ2-5; tentatively, D is TRBD1 or TRBD2 (5 bases each). V lost 4 bases and J 4 bases, leaving 20 bases between the germline ends. The CDR3 has 16 residues. Germline CDR1 SGHRS, CDR2 YFSETQ.

In its sample, this clone was seen once. The chain combines TRBV28 with TRBJ2-1; D tentatively fits TRBD1 or TRBD2 (5 bases each). This CDR3 spans 19 amino acids. Per the germline V gene, CDR1 is MDHEN and CDR2 is SYDVKM. V was clipped by 4 bases and J by 1 base, with 23 bases between them. CDR3 sequence: CASSSPEGPPNLSYNEQFF. In DNA form, the CDR3 reads TGTGCCAGCAGTTCCCCCGAGGGACCACCTAACCTTTCCTACAATGAGCAGTTCTTC.

The chain recombines TRBV9 with TRBJ2-7, with TRBD2 identical over 11 bases. Germline V lookup: CDR1 SGDLS, CDR2 YYNGEE. The CDR3 loop spans 22 amino acids. Trimming cost V 0 bases and J 2 bases; bases outside gene matches: 22. For the CDR3, the DNA is TGTGCCAGCAGCGTAGGTTGGGCCCCAGGACTAGCGGGCACCCAATTTACCTACGAGCAGTACTTC. Translating gives CASSVGWAPGLAGTQFTYEQYF.

The chain recombines TRBV4-1 with TRBJ1-2, with D possibly TRBD1 on 5 matching bases. CDR1 and CDR2 from the germline V gene are MGHRA and YSYEKL. The CDR3 has 15 amino acids. V dropped 4 bases and J dropped 8 bases, with 20 bases sitting between them. CDR3 coding DNA: TGCGCCAGCAGCCCGGGTTTCGGGGGGATGAGAGGCTACACCTTC. It encodes CASSPGFGGMRGYTF.

This chain links TRBV6-4 with TRBJ2-2; D unresolved. V lost 5 bases and J lost 5, with 9 bases in between. The CDR3 has 13 amino acids. Looked up from germline, CDR1 is MRHNA and CDR2 is SNTAGT. CDR3 sequence reads: CASSSDDTGELFF. Written as DNA, the CDR3 is TGTGCCAGCAGTTCGGACGATACCGGGGAGCTGTTTTTT.

The gene calls are TRBV27 and TRBJ2-1; D possibly corresponds to TRBD2 (5 bases). Germline V CDR1 and CDR2: MNHEY, SMNVEV (reference sequence). The V gene lost 4 bases and the J gene lost 1 base, with 14 bases spanning the gap. This CDR3 has 16 amino acids. CDR3: CASSSLRTVSYNEQFF. The CDR3 nucleotides are TGTGCCAGCAGTTCATTAAGGACTGTTTCCTACAATGAGCAGTTCTTC.